Below are 24 T cell receptor beta chains sequenced from a single sample in a study of blood T cell repertoires in COVID-19. Produced via immunoSEQ multiplex PCR; TCRdb's table is partial and in-frame only. The sample shows roughly 80,000 clones, 60% to 85% of them seen only once. The material sequenced was peripheral blood. The receptors originated from a human donor in a cohort sampled during active COVID-19.

This clone showed up just once. V gene TRBV11-3 combines with J gene TRBJ1-1, with 10 bases matching TRBD1. V trimming: 5 bases; J trimming: 2 bases; junction bases outside the gene matches: 5. The germline gives CDR1 SGHNT, CDR2 YENEEA. The CDR3 totals 15 residues. CDR3: CASSPRDRGNTEAFF. CDR3 nucleotides: TGTGCCAGCAGCCCGCGGGACAGGGGAAACACTGAAGCTTTCTTT.

The chain joins TRBV15 to TRBJ2-5; 7 bases match TRBD2. V lost 4 bases to trimming and J lost 5 bases; unmatched junction nucleotides: 16. The V gene's germline CDR1 is LNHNV and CDR2 YYDKDF (reference sequence). CDR3 size: 17 residues. The DNA of the CDR3 is TGTGCCACCAGCAAAGAAGCGGGAACTTTAGGGGTGGAGACCCAGTACTTC. Protein: CATSKEAGTLGVETQYF.

The chain has TRBV11-2 and TRBJ2-3; maybe TRBD1 (6 bases). The germline V gene encodes CDR1 SGHAT and CDR2 FQNNGV. Trimming took off 5 bases at V and 4 bases at J, with 19 bases between the two ends. The CDR3 sequence is 16 residues long. The CDR3 loop is CASSPVGGLGADTQYF. The CDR3 DNA reads TGTGCCAGCAGCCCCGTTGGGGGCCTTGGAGCAGATACGCAGTATTTT.

This clone was picked up one time. This chain connects TRBV7-2 to TRBJ2-2; D remains ambiguous. Germline V gene data show CDR1 as SGHTA and CDR2 as FQGNSA. The CDR3 runs to 13 residues. V was pared by 8 bases and J by 0 bases, with 7 bases between. In DNA, the CDR3 is TGTGCCAGCTCAGAAACGAACACCGGGGAGCTGTTTTTT. Translating it yields CASSETNTGELFF.

The chain joins TRBV2 to TRBJ2-1; 11 bases are a match to TRBD2. V trimming: 7 bases; J trimming: 8 bases; junction bases outside the gene matches: 7. Germline V CDR1 and CDR2: SNHLY, FYNNEI. CDR3 length equals 14 residues. This CDR3 is CASKRLAGGYEQFF. The CDR3 DNA is TGTGCCAGCAAACGGCTAGCGGGGGGCTATGAGCAGTTCTTC.

V and J are TRBV20-1 and TRBJ1-3, with a weak D call TRBD1 (6 bases). V shed 5 bases and J shed 16 bases, with 15 bases lying between them. The germline CDR1 and CDR2 sequences are DFQATT and SNEGSKA (reference sequence). CDR3 size: 10 residues. CDR3 protein: CSAGRDTDYF. CDR3 bases: TGCAGTGCTGGCCGGGACACAGACTATTTT.

The DNA of the CDR3 is TGCGCCAGCAGCTACAGGACAGGGGGTTTCTACGAGCAGTACGTC. Translated: CASSYRTGGFYEQYV. The rearrangement uses TRBV5-1 and TRBJ2-7, with 10 nucleotides matching TRBD1. V dropped 3 bases and J dropped 3; count of bases not matched to a gene: 6. In germline, CDR1 is SGHRS, CDR2 YFSETQ. The CDR3 covers 15 residues.

This clone has more than one count but fewer than ten. The J gene is TRBJ2-5, the V gene TRBV28; tentative D call: TRBD2 (5 bases). The CDR3 runs to 13 residues. CDR1 and CDR2 from the germline V gene are MDHEN and SYDVKM. The V end lost 2 bases, the J end lost 6 bases, and 10 bases lay between the germline ends. CDR3 protein: CASSLGRGKTQYF. In DNA, the CDR3 is TGTGCCAGCAGTTTAGGGAGAGGAAAGACCCAGTACTTC.

V usage is TRBV6-6 and J usage is TRBJ2-5, with TRBD1 identical over 7 bases. J gave up 2 bases and V 5 bases, and 14 bases lay outside the gene matches. Germline V gene sequence: CDR1 MNHNY, CDR2 SVGAGI (reference sequence). This CDR3 spans 17 amino acids. In nucleotides, the CDR3 is TGTGCCAGCAGTCGCGACGGCCCAGGGGGTGGGCAAGAGACCCAGTACTTC. Translating gives CASSRDGPGGGQETQYF.

The sample holds one count of this clone. The V gene is TRBV24-1, the J gene TRBJ2-1; 11 bases agree with TRBD2. Germline trimming cut 12 bases from V and 0 bases from J; bases unmatched to any gene: 3. In germline, CDR1 is KGHDR, CDR2 SFDVKD. The CDR3 covers 14 residues. The CDR3 DNA reads TGTGCCTCCCTAGCGGGAGGCTCCTACAATGAGCAGTTCTTC. Its translation: CASLAGGSYNEQFF.

The V call is TRBV7-9, the J call TRBJ2-2; TRBD1 aligns across 12 bases. Unmatched junction bases numbered 9, after V lost 6 bases and J lost 4 bases. Germline assignment: CDR1 SEHNR and CDR2 FQNEAQ (reference sequence). The CDR3 sequence is 17 residues long. In nucleotides, the CDR3 is TGTGCCAGCAGTTCCGGGACAGGGGGCGCGAGCACCGGGGAGCTGTTTTTT. Protein: CASSSGTGGASTGELFF. Variable domain in full (rest from reference TRBV7-9 and TRBJ2-2): DTGVSQNPRHKITKRGQNVTFRCDPISEHNRLYWYRQTLGQGPEFLTYFQNEAQLEKSRLLSDRFSAERPKGSFSTLEIQRTEQGDSAMYLCASSSGTGGASTGELFFGEGSRLTVL.

The chain combines TRBV24-1 with TRBJ2-3; TRBD2 matches 8 bases. The CDR3 is made up of 17 amino acids. V was clipped by 9 bases and J by 0 bases; unmatched bases: 13. CDR1 is KGHDR and CDR2 is SFDVKD in the germline V gene. CDR3 nucleotide sequence: TGTGCCACCTCGGGGGGGCAGATACTAACTAGCACAGATACGCAGTATTTT. Residues: CATSGGQILTSTDTQYF.

The V and J genes are TRBV5-4 and TRBJ2-5; 10 nucleotides agree with TRBD2. J lost 2 bases, V lost 1 base, and 2 bases had no gene match. The CDR3 loop spans 15 amino acids. CDR1 and CDR2 from the germline V gene are SGHNT and YYREEE (reference sequence). The DNA of the CDR3 is TGTGCCAGCAGCTTGATACTAGCGGGGCAAGAGACCCAGTACTTC. Translating it yields CASSLILAGQETQYF. Looking up the rest from reference TRBV5-4 and TRBJ2-5 gives the full variable domain: ETGVTQSPTHLIKTRGQQVTLRCSSQSGHNTVSWYQQALGQGPQFIFQYYREEENGRGNFPPRFSGLQFPNYSSELNVNALELDDSALYLCASSLILAGQETQYFGPGTRLLVL.

This chain joins TRBV9 and TRBJ2-1; 11 bases line up with TRBD2. This CDR3 comprises 14 residues. Germline lookup yields CDR1 SGDLS and CDR2 YYNGEE. Losses at the gene ends were 2 bases for V and 6 bases for J; bases not matched to a gene: 1. DNA for the CDR3: TGTGCCAGCAGCGTGGGGACTAGCGGCAATGAGCAGTTCTTC. Translating gives CASSVGTSGNEQFF.

In this sample, this clone turned up a few times. The CDR3 is CASSQPTGPTYNEQFF. The CDR3 bases are TGCGCCAGCAGCCAACCGACAGGGCCAACCTACAATGAGCAGTTCTTC. This chain connects TRBV4-1 to TRBJ2-1, with 7 positions matching TRBD1. Trimming removed 2 bases from V and 2 bases from J; junction bases left unmatched: 6. The CDR3 is made up of 16 amino acids. Looked up from germline, CDR1 is MGHRA and CDR2 is YSYEKL.

Only one count was recorded for this clone. This chain uses TRBV10-2 with TRBJ2-1; tentatively, D is TRBD1 (5 bases). V was shortened by 2 bases and J by 10 bases, with 9 bases between the two germline ends. The CDR3 sequence is 12 residues long. Germline CDR1 and CDR2: WSHSY and SAAADI. CDR3 DNA sequence: TGCGCCAGCAGTGAGACAGGTTGGGAGCAGTTCTTC. It encodes CASSETGWEQFF.

To note about this clone: The junction departs from germline at one end; a sequencing error may be responsible. The rearrangement uses TRBV5-1 and TRBJ2-1; possibly TRBD2 for D (6 bases). Germline values: CDR1 SGHRS, CDR2 YFSETQ. This CDR3 is 13 amino acids long. This CDR3 is CASSLSPTSPWVF. CDR3 bases: TGCGCCAGCAGCTTGAGCCCGACTAGTCCCTGGGTCTTC.

The rearrangement uses TRBV2 and TRBJ2-1, with 9 bases fitting TRBD1. Germline CDR1 and CDR2: SNHLY and FYNNEI. J gave up 7 bases and V 9 bases, and 7 bases lay outside the gene matches. This CDR3 is built from 13 residues. CDR3 region: CARDRDRANEQFF. The CDR3 DNA follows: TGTGCCAGAGACCGGGACAGGGCAAATGAGCAGTTCTTC.

The J gene is TRBJ2-1, the V gene TRBV7-9, with 7 bases lining up with TRBD2. The germline gives CDR1 SEHNR, CDR2 FQNEAQ (reference sequence). This CDR3 is built from 16 residues. V was pared by 3 bases and J by 7 bases, with 12 bases of the junction left unmatched. Here the CDR3 reads CASSLTGTISRNEQFF. For the CDR3, the DNA is TGTGCCAGCAGCTTGACCGGGACTATTTCGCGTAATGAGCAGTTCTTC.

V usage is TRBV5-8 and J usage is TRBJ1-1, with TRBD1 identical over 9 bases. Germline assignment: CDR1 SGHTS and CDR2 YDEGEE. The CDR3 spans 13 residues. J lost 6 bases, V lost 3 bases, and 3 bases had no gene match. The CDR3 nucleotides are TGTGCCAGCAGCTCCGGACAGGGGTCTGAAGCTTTCTTT. It codes for CASSSGQGSEAFF.

The chain recombines TRBV7-3 with TRBJ1-2; D may be TRBD1 (6 bases). V lost 2 bases and J 6 bases, leaving 16 bases between the germline ends. Germline CDR1 is SGHTA and CDR2 is FQGTGA. This CDR3 has 15 amino acids. The CDR3 DNA is TGTGCCAGCAGCTTACGGGCAGGGGCCGGGAATGGCTACACCTTC. Protein product: CASSLRAGAGNGYTF.

V and J are TRBV6-6 and TRBJ2-1, with D possibly TRBD2 on 6 matching bases. Trimming stripped 7 bases from V and 0 bases from J, with 13 bases between. CDR3 size: 15 residues. In germline, CDR1 is MNHNY, CDR2 SVGAGI (reference sequence). The CDR3 bases are TGTGCCAGCACCCTGGACGGGAGCTCCTACAATGAGCAGTTCTTC. Amino acid sequence: CASTLDGSSYNEQFF.

V gene TRBV3-1 (or the pseudogene TRBV3-2) combines with J gene TRBJ2-7; TRBD1 agrees at 8 bases. This CDR3 comprises 14 residues. CDR1 is LGHDT, CDR2 YNNKEL, per germline (reference sequence). Trimming at V came to 1 base and at J to 5 bases, leaving 4 bases not matched to a gene. The CDR3 DNA follows: TGTGCCAGCAGCCAAGGTACAGGGGGTAACGAGCAGTACTTC. It translates to CASSQGTGGNEQYF.

This clone was found once. The chain links TRBV5-1 to TRBJ2-4; D gene uncertain. Per the germline V gene, CDR1 is SGHRS and CDR2 is YFSETQ. V was trimmed by 0 bases and J by 0 bases, leaving 4 bases between them. The CDR3 totals 14 residues. This CDR3 is CASSLGLAKNIQYF. The CDR3 DNA sequence: TGCGCCAGCAGCTTGGGGCTAGCCAAAAACATTCAGTACTTC. Drawing the rest from reference TRBV5-1 and TRBJ2-4, the complete variable domain is KAGVTQTPRYLIKTRGQQVTLSCSPISGHRSVSWYQQTPGQGLQFLFEYFSETQRNKGNFPGRFSGRQFSNSRSEMNVSTLELGDSALYLCASSLGLAKNIQYFGAGTRLSVL.